A single count supports the clone carrying this TCR beta chain. Its cognate antigen is unknown. The data derive from a study of shared clonotypes between healthy human individuals. Study-level findings and limits: Sampling was confined to blood; repertoires within tissues likely differ.

A CD45RA-negative memory subset and a CD45RA+ naive subset were separated from the CD4+ cells. Generated by immunoSEQ multiplex PCR, the TCRdb table keeps only in-frame clones and is missing some. The table records hundreds of thousands of clones, approximately 79% of them present only once. The V gene lost 3 bases and the J gene lost 4 bases, with 15 bases spanning the gap. CDR1 and CDR2 from the germline V gene are MGHRA and YSYEKL. The CDR3 is 15 residues long. This sequence originates from a woman in her twenties or thirties in good health. Sequenced sample: memory CD4+ T cells sorted from blood. Stated subset: CD45RA-negative fraction. The chain uses TRBV4-1 and TRBJ1-2; a weak D match, TRBD1 (5 bases). The CDR3, as DNA: TGCGCCAGCAGCCAGGGGCCGGGAGGTGGCTATGGCTACACCTTC. Protein sequence: CASSQGPGGGYGYTF.